One sample yielded the 27 T cell receptor beta chains listed below, sequenced in a study of T-cell reconstitution after alpha-beta-depleted transplantation in children. It was with unique molecular identifiers that the TCRbeta library was prepared. TCRdb itself ran the PCR reads through MiXCR, one entry per CDR3 protein. This table holds 300,000 to 350,000 distinct CDR3 sequences, roughly 15% found once. This sample comprised PBMCs, mostly from graft donor cells, obtained 360 days after TCRalphabeta/CD19-depleted stem cell transplant. The receptors stem from a male patient aged 2-9 years who had a stem cell transplant for acute lymphoblastic leukemia, so the T cells may come from the graft donor.

This clonotype was detected only a few times. The chain recombines TRBV19 with TRBJ1-1; D not certain. V was pared by 3 bases and J by 1 base, with 12 bases between. The CDR3 totals 15 residues. From germline, CDR1 is LNHDA and CDR2 SQIVND (reference sequence). The CDR3 DNA reads TGTGCCAGTAGTATCAGGACCGGCGGGAACACTGAAGCTTTCTTT. This codes for CASSIRTGGNTEAFF.

This clonotype was picked up a small number of times. The chain couples TRBV7-2 to TRBJ2-2; tentatively, D is TRBD1 (6 bases). CDR1 SGHTA and CDR2 FQGNSA come from the germline V gene. Trimming removed 4 bases from V and 2 bases from J, with 17 bases in between. The CDR3 sequence is 17 residues long. This CDR3 reads CASSSTGAATNTGELFF. CDR3 DNA: TGTGCCAGCAGCTCGACAGGTGCCGCGACCAACACCGGGGAGCTGTTTTTT. Combining the CDR3 with reference TRBV7-2 and TRBJ2-2 gives the whole variable domain GAGVSQSPSNKVTEKGKDVELRCDPISGHTALYWYRQSLGQGLEFLIYFQGNSAPDKSGLPSDRFSAERTGGSVSTLTIQRTQQEDSAVYLCASSSTGAATNTGELFFGEGSRLTVL.

The chain carries TRBV28 and TRBJ2-3, with TRBD2 matching 12 bases. V was pared by 6 bases and J by 6 bases, with 16 bases of the junction left unmatched. This CDR3 spans 18 amino acids. From germline, CDR1 is MDHEN and CDR2 SYDVKM. In DNA form, the CDR3 reads TGTGCCAGCAGGCCCCCCTCGCTAGCGGGAGGGCCATCCGATACGCAGTATTTT. Translated: CASRPPSLAGGPSDTQYF.

This clonotype was detected a few times. The genes are TRBV20-1 and TRBJ2-7, with unresolved D. CDR3 length: 14 amino acids. V lost 4 bases to trimming and J lost 5 bases, with 18 bases between them. The V gene's germline CDR1 is DFQATT and CDR2 SNEGSKA (reference sequence). CDR3 amino acids: CSATPYSLQNEQYF. DNA of the CDR3: TGCAGTGCTACCCCATACTCCCTTCAGAACGAGCAGTACTTC.

This clonotype has a handful of counts. The genes are TRBV12-3 or TRBV12-4 and TRBJ1-5; D unresolved. The CDR3 is 15 amino acids. V dropped 6 bases and J dropped 1 base, with 13 bases sitting between them. The chain's CDR3 is CASSLRRESNQPQHF. As DNA, the CDR3 is TGTGCCAGCAGCTTACGCCGGGAGAGCAATCAGCCCCAGCATTTT.

This clonotype was picked up many times. This chain links TRBV5-1 with TRBJ1-5; TRBD1 matches at 8 bases. Trimming removed 0 bases from V and 6 bases from J; junction bases left unmatched: 8. The CDR3 spans 16 residues. CDR1 SGHRS and CDR2 YFSETQ come from the germline V gene. CDR3 in amino acids: CASSLARQGAGQPQHF. CDR3 bases: TGCGCCAGCAGCTTGGCCCGGCAGGGGGCTGGTCAGCCCCAGCATTTT.

DNA for the CDR3: TGCAGCGTTCAAGCCCCCGGGACAGGGAGATACGAGCAGTACTTC. It codes for CSVQAPGTGRYEQYF. The chain joins TRBV29-1 to TRBJ2-7; 9 nucleotides agree with TRBD1. The CDR3 totals 15 residues. V lost 5 bases, J lost 4 bases, and 12 bases stayed unmatched. Germline-derived CDR1 and CDR2 are SQVTM and ANQGSEA.

V usage is TRBV28 and J usage is TRBJ2-5, with D hard to call. Trimming pared 1 base from V and 0 bases from J, leaving 6 bases between. The CDR3 spans 14 residues. Per germline, CDR1 MDHEN and CDR2 SYDVKM. Here the CDR3 DNA reads TGTGCCAGCAGTTTATTGGCGTACCAAGAGACCCAGTACTTC. Encoded protein: CASSLLAYQETQYF.

This clonotype came up many times. The gene calls are TRBV30 and TRBJ2-7; D is unresolved. V gave up 2 bases and J gave up 3 bases, with 11 bases separating them. Per the germline V gene, CDR1 is GTSNPN and CDR2 is SVGIG (reference sequence). There are 13 residues in the CDR3. The CDR3 sequence is CAWSQDPDYEQYF. The CDR3 nucleotides are TGTGCCTGGAGTCAAGACCCGGACTACGAGCAGTACTTC.

There are a few counts of this clonotype. The rearrangement links TRBV4-1 to TRBJ2-3, with TRBD2 matching over 13 bases. With V trimmed by 0 bases and J by 11 bases, 5 bases remained unmatched. The germline V gene encodes CDR1 MGHRA and CDR2 YSYEKL. This CDR3 has 15 amino acids. The DNA for the CDR3 is TGCGCCAGCAGCCAAGAATCGGGACTAGCGGGACTGCAGTATTTT. This gives the protein CASSQESGLAGLQYF.

This clonotype was recorded at least ten times. This rearrangement joins TRBV25-1 to TRBJ2-2; the match to TRBD1 covers 9 bases. The length of the CDR3 is 15 residues. Per germline, CDR1 MGHDK and CDR2 SYGVNS. After removal of 6 bases from V and 2 bases from J, the junction contained 4 bases not matched to a gene. CDR3 protein: CASRGTGSNTGELFF. The CDR3 DNA is TGTGCCAGCAGAGGGACAGGGTCCAACACCGGGGAGCTGTTTTTT.

This clonotype has a count of ten or more. This chain links TRBV12-3 or TRBV12-4 with TRBJ2-1; TRBD1 might be the D (6 bases). This CDR3 region has 15 residues. V lost 7 bases and J lost 5, with 18 bases in between. The CDR3, as DNA: TGTGCCAGCACTCAGAACCCCCACAGGGACAATGAGCAGTTCTTC. Protein product: CASTQNPHRDNEQFF.

The chain has TRBV7-9 and TRBJ2-3; D perhaps matches TRBD1 (6 bases). The CDR3 is 16 amino acids. V was shortened by 8 bases and J by 2 bases, with 20 bases between the two germline ends. The V gene's germline CDR1 is SEHNR and CDR2 FQNEAQ (reference sequence). CDR3 region: CASPPLQGSPTDTQYF. CDR3 DNA sequence: TGTGCCAGCCCTCCTCTCCAGGGGTCACCCACAGATACGCAGTATTTT. The variable domain in full, with the rest retrieved from reference TRBV7-9 and TRBJ2-3, is DTGVSQNPRHKITKRGQNVTFRCDPISEHNRLYWYRQTLGQGPEFLTYFQNEAQLEKSRLLSDRFSAERPKGSFSTLEIQRTEQGDSAMYLCASPPLQGSPTDTQYFGPGTRLTVL.

This clonotype was observed many times. Germline and junction disagree at one end, which may indicate a read error. The chain combines TRBV18 with TRBJ2-1; no firm D call. Per the germline V gene, CDR1 is KGHSH and CDR2 is LQKENI. This CDR3 spans 12 amino acids. CDR3 region: CASSSSNNEQFF. The CDR3 DNA reads as TGTGCCAGCTCTTCCTCCAACAATGAGCAGTTCTTC.

This clonotype was seen more than once but under ten times. The rearrangement joins TRBV25-1 to TRBJ2-7, with 9 nucleotides matching TRBD1. The germline V gene encodes CDR1 MGHDK and CDR2 SYGVNS. The CDR3 contains 17 residues. With 8 bases clipped from V and 0 bases from J, the junction kept 14 bases outside the gene matches. CDR3 bases: TGTGCCAGCCCACATACTCCGAGACAGGGGGGCTCCTACGAGCAGTACTTC. Translating gives CASPHTPRQGGSYEQYF.

This clonotype came up a few times. The V gene is TRBV27, the J gene TRBJ2-7; 9 bases match TRBD1. The germline gives CDR1 MNHEY, CDR2 SMNVEV (reference sequence). The CDR3 has 17 amino acids. Germline trimming cut 2 bases from V and 3 bases from J; bases unmatched to any gene: 11. CDR3 bases: TGTGCCAGCAGTTTAAGCGGTCCGGGACAGGGAGGCTACGAGCAGTACTTC. This gives the protein CASSLSGPGQGGYEQYF.

This clonotype was seen at least ten times. This chain connects TRBV9 to TRBJ2-3; D gene ambiguous. V lost 0 bases and J lost 2, with 7 bases in between. The CDR3 is made up of 14 amino acids. CDR1 SGDLS and CDR2 YYNGEE come from the germline V gene. Here the CDR3 DNA reads TGTGCCAGCAGCGTAGGGGTGGACACAGATACGCAGTATTTT. This encodes CASSVGVDTDTQYF. The variable domain in full, completed from reference TRBV9 and TRBJ2-3, reads DSGVTQTPKHLITATGQRVTLRCSPRSGDLSVYWYQQSLDQGLQFLIQYYNGEERAKGNILERFSAQQFPDLHSELNLSSLELGDSALYFCASSVGVDTDTQYFGPGTRLTVL.

Comment on this clonotype: Sequence at one end of the junction differs from germline and may be a read error. V and J are TRBV14 and TRBJ2-7, with D perhaps TRBD2 (5 bases). Germline CDR1 is SGHDN and CDR2 is FVKESK. This CDR3 comprises 12 residues. This chain's CDR3 is CATSAGAYEQYF. In DNA form, the CDR3 reads TGTGCCACCAGCGCCGGGGCCTACGAGCAGTACTTC.

This clonotype was recorded a few times. This chain connects TRBV28 to TRBJ2-6, with 7 bases identical to TRBD1. Trimming cost V 5 bases and J 4 bases; bases outside gene matches: 5. Germline CDR1 is MDHEN and CDR2 is SYDVKM. The CDR3 extends over 15 amino acids. The chain's CDR3 is CASSTTGWGANVLTF. For the CDR3, the DNA is TGTGCCAGCAGTACGACAGGGTGGGGGGCCAACGTCCTGACTTTC.

This clonotype was detected many times. The genes are TRBV12-3 or TRBV12-4 and TRBJ2-7; tentatively, D is TRBD2 (5 bases). The CDR3 is 15 residues long. The germline V and J ends were trimmed by 4 bases and 0 bases, with 13 bases remaining between them. The CDR3 loop reads CASSSRPGVSYEQYF. CDR3 sequence (DNA): TGTGCCAGCAGTTCCAGGCCCGGGGTCTCCTACGAGCAGTACTTC.

This clonotype occurred a few times. This chain uses TRBV5-1 with TRBJ2-1; TRBD1 aligns across 7 bases. The CDR3 has 16 amino acids. With 3 bases clipped from V and 5 bases from J, the junction kept 11 bases outside the gene matches. Germline V lookup: CDR1 SGHRS, CDR2 YFSETQ. The CDR3 nucleotides are TGCGCCAGCAGCTCCCCACGAGGACAGGCCAACAATGAGCAGTTCTTC. It specifies CASSSPRGQANNEQFF. The whole variable domain, filled in from reference TRBV5-1 and TRBJ2-1, reads KAGVTQTPRYLIKTRGQQVTLSCSPISGHRSVSWYQQTPGQGLQFLFEYFSETQRNKGNFPGRFSGRQFSNSRSEMNVSTLELGDSALYLCASSSPRGQANNEQFFGPGTRLTVL.

This clonotype came up a few times. The chain joins TRBV6-5 to TRBJ2-1; 11 positions agree with TRBD2. The CDR3 spans 16 residues. Germline V gene data show CDR1 as MNHEY and CDR2 as SVGAGI. V lost 2 bases, J lost 9 bases, and 9 bases stayed unmatched. CDR3 loop: CASSYTWTSGLREQFF. CDR3 nucleotide sequence: TGTGCCAGCAGTTACACCTGGACTAGCGGGTTGCGTGAGCAGTTCTTC.

This sequence joins TRBV4-1 and TRBJ2-2; TRBD2 aligns across 8 bases. The CDR3 totals 15 residues. From germline, CDR1 is MGHRA and CDR2 YSYEKL. Trimming removed 6 bases from V and 4 bases from J; junction bases left unmatched: 7. The CDR3 spells CASRPPGTSTGELFF. The CDR3 bases are TGCGCCAGCAGGCCCCCCGGGACTAGCACCGGGGAGCTGTTTTTT.

This clonotype was seen a handful of times. The chain carries TRBV5-1 and TRBJ2-6; D unresolved. V was shortened by 5 bases and J by 2 bases, with 8 bases between the two germline ends. Germline V gene sequence: CDR1 SGHRS, CDR2 YFSETQ. The CDR3 runs 14 residues. For the CDR3, the DNA is TGCGCCAGCAGTACAGTGGCTGGGGCCAACGTCCTGACTTTC. Translated, it gives CASSTVAGANVLTF.

Only a few counts were recorded for this clonotype. This chain links TRBV6-2 or TRBV6-3 with TRBJ1-2; maybe TRBD1 (5 bases). The V and J ends lost 8 bases and 4 bases respectively, with 11 bases between them. The CDR3 runs 12 residues. Germline CDR1 and CDR2: MNHEY and SVGEGT. DNA for the CDR3: TGTGCCAGCTCTGGGGCAGGCTATGGCTACACCTTC. Its protein product is CASSGAGYGYTF.

This clonotype appeared many times. The chain couples TRBV7-2 to TRBJ2-7; 9 bases are shared with TRBD1. The germline V gene encodes CDR1 SGHTA and CDR2 FQGNSA. J lost 3 bases, V lost 5 bases, and 5 bases had no gene match. This CDR3 contains 14 residues. The CDR3 protein is CASSPGTGNYEQYF. CDR3 nucleotide sequence: TGTGCCAGCAGCCCGGGGACAGGGAACTACGAGCAGTACTTC.

This clonotype was seen a handful of times. This chain uses TRBV4-3 with TRBJ2-7; 7 nucleotides match TRBD1. The germline V gene encodes CDR1 LGHNA and CDR2 YSLEER. The CDR3 consists of 14 residues. Germline trimming cut 4 bases from V and 0 bases from J; bases unmatched to any gene: 3. The DNA for the CDR3 is TGCGCCAGCAGCCCGTGGGACAGCTCCTACGAGCAGTACTTC. Translating gives CASSPWDSSYEQYF.